Below, 14 T cell receptor beta chains from the same sample are listed, as sequenced in a study of blood T cell repertoires in COVID-19. TCRdb's copy holds only in-frame clones and misses some; the assay was immunoSEQ multiplex PCR. Among hundreds of thousands of clones listed, around 90% were seen once. Sequencing was carried out using PBMCs or T cells enriched from blood (not recorded which). The receptors shown here come from a woman under 30 with acute COVID-19.

This chain joins TRBV7-9 and TRBJ2-3; 12 nucleotides agree with TRBD2. This CDR3 has 16 amino acids. Losses at the gene ends were 3 bases for V and 4 bases for J; bases not matched to a gene: 5. Germline CDR1 reads SEHNR; CDR2 reads FQNEAQ (reference sequence). Here the CDR3 DNA reads TGTGCCAGCAGCTTCCCGGGACTAGCGGGCCCAGATACGCAGTATTTT. Protein product: CASSFPGLAGPDTQYF. Full variable domain (rest looked up from reference TRBV7-9 and TRBJ2-3): DTGVSQNPRHKITKRGQNVTFRCDPISEHNRLYWYRQTLGQGPEFLTYFQNEAQLEKSRLLSDRFSAERPKGSFSTLEIQRTEQGDSAMYLCASSFPGLAGPDTQYFGPGTRLTVL.

The chain couples TRBV18 to TRBJ1-1; no definite D call. CDR1 and CDR2 from the germline V gene are KGHSH and LQKENI. The CDR3 loop spans 13 amino acids. V gave up 6 bases and J gave up 4 bases, with 12 bases separating them. The CDR3 sequence is CASSTYPSTEAFF. The CDR3 coding sequence is TGTGCCAGCTCGACATACCCAAGCACTGAAGCTTTCTTT.

This clone appeared a single time. V and J are TRBV7-2 and TRBJ1-5; D unresolved. CDR1 and CDR2 (germline): SGHTA, FQGNSA. The V end lost 8 bases, the J end lost 3 bases, and 8 bases lay between the germline ends. The CDR3 totals 12 residues. The CDR3 sequence is CASCYNNQPQHF. CDR3 in DNA: TGTGCCAGCTGCTACAACAATCAGCCCCAGCATTTT.

The chain couples TRBV30 to TRBJ1-5, with 8 bases identical to TRBD1. The CDR3 spans 14 residues. The trim removed 3 bases at V and 1 base at J, leaving 2 bases unmatched. Germline V gene lookup returns CDR1 GTSNPN and CDR2 SVGIG (reference sequence). CDR3 sequence reads: CAWRGQGSNQPQHF. The CDR3 nucleotides are TGTGCCTGGAGAGGACAGGGAAGCAATCAGCCCCAGCATTTT. Full variable domain (rest looked up from reference TRBV30 and TRBJ1-5): SQTIHQWPATLVQPVGSPLSLECTVEGTSNPNLYWYRQAAGRGLQLLFYSVGIGQISSEVPQNLSASRPQDRQFILSSKKLLLSDSGFYLCAWRGQGSNQPQHFGDGTRLSIL.

The chain combines TRBV4-2 with TRBJ1-2, with D hard to call. This CDR3 is 18 amino acids long. V was cut by 6 bases and J by 1 base, with 24 bases left in between. The germline V gene encodes CDR1 LGHNA and CDR2 YNFKEQ. The CDR3 bases are TGTGCCAGCAGTCAGAGAGGGTTTGCCCAAAGTTTTAACTATGGCTACACCTTC. Encoded protein: CASSQRGFAQSFNYGYTF.

This clone was recorded a few times. A read error may produce the germline difference seen at one junction end. The chain links TRBV7-7 to TRBJ2-7, with 13 bases aligning to TRBD2. The V gene's germline CDR1 is SSHAT and CDR2 FNYEAQ (reference sequence). The CDR3 has 15 residues. The CDR3 is CASRLGLAGHYEQYF. The CDR3 region has the DNA TGTGCTAGCAGGTTGGGACTAGCGGGACACTACGAGCAGTACTTC.

The chain has TRBV10-1 and TRBJ2-5; perhaps TRBD1 as D (5 bases). Between the trimmed V and J ends, which lost 0 bases and 4 bases, there was a span of 12 bases. Germline V gene lookup returns CDR1 WNHNN and CDR2 SYGVQD (reference sequence). This CDR3 contains 15 residues. CDR3 loop: CASSESGRVRETQYF. CDR3 nucleotides: TGCGCCAGCAGTGAGTCGGGCAGGGTGAGAGAGACCCAGTACTTC.

This chain connects TRBV18 to TRBJ2-5; D is possibly TRBD1 (6 bases). CDR3 length equals 13 residues. V lost 4 bases, J lost 4 bases, and 10 bases lay in between. Germline CDR1 is KGHSH and CDR2 is LQKENI. CDR3 in DNA: TGTGCCAGCTCACACAGGGTGGGAGAGACCCAGTACTTC. Its translation is CASSHRVGETQYF.

A note on this clone: This could be a read error, since a much larger clone is one nucleotide away. Other DNA sequences in the sample encode the same CDR3. The chain uses TRBV28 and TRBJ2-1; 7 bases are a match to TRBD2. The germline gives CDR1 MDHEN, CDR2 SYDVKM. J was trimmed by 5 bases and V by 2 bases; bases with no gene match: 3. The CDR3 is 14 amino acids. DNA of the CDR3: TGTGCCAGCAGTTTAGCGGGAGCAGACAATGAGCAGTTCTTC. Translated, it gives CASSLAGADNEQFF.

The chain joins TRBV27 to TRBJ1-1; 10 bases are a match to TRBD1. The CDR3 is made up of 18 amino acids. The V and J ends lost 4 bases and 7 bases, in that order; junction bases with no gene match: 18. From germline, CDR1 is MNHEY and CDR2 SMNVEV (reference sequence). In DNA, the CDR3 is TGTGCCAGCAGTTCTCTGACAGGGGGCGGATTGGGGTTGGTTGAAGCTTTCTTT. This translates into CASSSLTGGGLGLVEAFF.

The chain uses TRBV30 and TRBJ2-1, with D tentatively TRBD2 (5 bases). CDR1 and CDR2 from the germline V gene are GTSNPN and SVGIG (reference sequence). V was cut by 2 bases and J by 1 base, with 9 bases left in between. CDR3 length equals 14 residues. The CDR3 here is CAWSTGTSYNEQFF. CDR3 nucleotide sequence: TGTGCCTGGAGTACGGGAACGTCCTACAATGAGCAGTTCTTC.

This rearrangement joins TRBV5-4 to TRBJ2-1, with 8 bases matching TRBD2. Germline-derived CDR1 and CDR2 are SGHNT and YYREEE (reference sequence). CDR3 length: 13 residues. With V trimmed by 3 bases and J by 7 bases, 3 bases remained unmatched. The CDR3: CASSSGLANEQFF. The CDR3 nucleotides read TGTGCCAGCAGCTCCGGACTAGCTAATGAGCAGTTCTTC.

The genes are TRBV11-2 and TRBJ2-3, with 8 bases matching TRBD2. From germline, CDR1 is SGHAT and CDR2 FQNNGV. CDR3 length: 16 amino acids. V lost 1 base, J lost 4 bases, and 7 bases stayed unmatched. CDR3 sequence reads: CASSLGIGRASDTQYF. CDR3 DNA: TGTGCCAGCAGCTTAGGGATCGGGAGGGCCTCAGATACGCAGTATTTT.

This clone was observed a single time. V gene TRBV7-6 combines with J gene TRBJ2-7, with 12 bases matching TRBD1. Trimming at V came to 4 bases and at J to 2 bases, leaving 3 bases not matched to a gene. Per germline, CDR1 SGHVS and CDR2 FNYEAQ. The CDR3 runs to 15 residues. CDR3 sequence: CASSSGTGGPYEQYF. DNA of the CDR3: TGTGCCAGCAGCTCCGGGACAGGGGGCCCCTACGAGCAGTACTTC.